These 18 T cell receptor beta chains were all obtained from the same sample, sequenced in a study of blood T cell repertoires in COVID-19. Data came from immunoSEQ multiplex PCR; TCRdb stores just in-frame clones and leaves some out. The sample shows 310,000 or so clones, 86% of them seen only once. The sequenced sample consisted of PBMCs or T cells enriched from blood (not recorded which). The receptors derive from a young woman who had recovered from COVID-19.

The CDR3 coding sequence is TGTGCCAGCAGTCCCGGGACGGGAGGAGACACTGAAGCTTTCTTT. Its protein product is CASSPGTGGDTEAFF. The chain is built from TRBV27 and TRBJ1-1, with D perhaps matching TRBD1 (5 bases). The V end was cut by 5 bases, the J end by 3 bases, with 16 bases between. This CDR3 comprises 15 residues. CDR1 is MNHEY, CDR2 SMNVEV, per germline (reference sequence).

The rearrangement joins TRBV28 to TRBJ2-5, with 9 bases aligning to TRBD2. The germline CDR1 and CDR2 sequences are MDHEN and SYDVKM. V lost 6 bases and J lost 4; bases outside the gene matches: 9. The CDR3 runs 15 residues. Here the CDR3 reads CASSDPGTSLETQYF. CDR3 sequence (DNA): TGTGCCAGCAGCGATCCCGGGACTAGCTTAGAGACCCAGTACTTC.

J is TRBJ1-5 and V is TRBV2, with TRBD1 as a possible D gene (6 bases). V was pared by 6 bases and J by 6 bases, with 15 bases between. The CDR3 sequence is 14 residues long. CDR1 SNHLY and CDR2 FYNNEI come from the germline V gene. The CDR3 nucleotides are TGTGCCAGCAGGCAACAGGGAAGAGGTCAGCCCCAGCATTTT. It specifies CASRQQGRGQPQHF.

The CDR3 region has the DNA TGTGCCAGCAGGGCCACACTGAACACTGAAGCTTTCTTT. The encoded protein is CASRATLNTEAFF. The chain uses TRBV6-4 and TRBJ1-1; D is ambiguous. The V gene lost 6 bases and the J gene lost 0 bases, with 8 bases spanning the gap. Germline CDR1 is MRHNA and CDR2 is SNTAGT. The CDR3 covers 13 residues.

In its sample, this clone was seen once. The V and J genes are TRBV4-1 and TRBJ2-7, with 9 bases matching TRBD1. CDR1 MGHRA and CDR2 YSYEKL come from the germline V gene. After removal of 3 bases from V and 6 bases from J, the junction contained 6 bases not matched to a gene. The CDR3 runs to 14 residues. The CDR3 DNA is TGCGCCAGCAGCCAGCCGGGACAGGGTGGCGAGCAGTACTTC. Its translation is CASSQPGQGGEQYF.

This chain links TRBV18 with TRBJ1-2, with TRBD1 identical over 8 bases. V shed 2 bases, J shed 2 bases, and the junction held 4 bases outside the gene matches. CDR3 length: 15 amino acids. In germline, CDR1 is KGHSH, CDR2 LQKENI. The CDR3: CASSPNTGGNYGYTF. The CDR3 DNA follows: TGTGCCAGCTCACCAAACACAGGGGGGAACTATGGCTACACCTTC.

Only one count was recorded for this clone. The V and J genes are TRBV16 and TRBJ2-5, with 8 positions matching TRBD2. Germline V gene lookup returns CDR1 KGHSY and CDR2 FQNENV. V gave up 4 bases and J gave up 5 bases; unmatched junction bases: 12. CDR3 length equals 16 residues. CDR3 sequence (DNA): TGTGCCAGCAGCCCTCCCGCGGGGGGCCCTAAGGAGACCCAGTACTTC. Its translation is CASSPPAGGPKETQYF. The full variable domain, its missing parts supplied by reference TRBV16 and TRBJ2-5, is GEEVAQTPKHLVRGEGQKAKLYCAPIKGHSYVFWYQQVLKNEFKFLISFQNENVFDETGMPKERFSAKCLPNSPCSLEIQATKLEDSAVYFCASSPPAGGPKETQYFGPGTRLLVL.

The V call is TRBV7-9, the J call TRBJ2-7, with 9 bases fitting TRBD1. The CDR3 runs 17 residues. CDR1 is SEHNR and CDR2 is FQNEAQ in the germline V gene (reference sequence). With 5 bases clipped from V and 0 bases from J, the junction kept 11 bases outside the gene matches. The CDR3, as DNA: TGTGCCAGCAGCGCTATACAGGGGGCTCGAAGCTCCTACGAGCAGTACTTC. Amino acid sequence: CASSAIQGARSSYEQYF.

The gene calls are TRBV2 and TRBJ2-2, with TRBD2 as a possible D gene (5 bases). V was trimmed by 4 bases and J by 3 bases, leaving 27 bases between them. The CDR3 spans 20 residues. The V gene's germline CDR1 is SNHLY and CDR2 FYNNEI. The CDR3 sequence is CASSVPHREPTVIDTGELFF. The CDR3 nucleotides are TGTGCCAGCAGTGTTCCACATCGGGAACCCACGGTTATAGACACCGGGGAGCTGTTTTTT.

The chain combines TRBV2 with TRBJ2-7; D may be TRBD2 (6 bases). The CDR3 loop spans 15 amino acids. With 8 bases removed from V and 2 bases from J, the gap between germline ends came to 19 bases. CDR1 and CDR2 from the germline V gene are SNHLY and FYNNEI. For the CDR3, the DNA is TGTGCCAGCGGGGCCCGGGACTGGAATACCTACGAGCAGTACTTC. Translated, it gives CASGARDWNTYEQYF.

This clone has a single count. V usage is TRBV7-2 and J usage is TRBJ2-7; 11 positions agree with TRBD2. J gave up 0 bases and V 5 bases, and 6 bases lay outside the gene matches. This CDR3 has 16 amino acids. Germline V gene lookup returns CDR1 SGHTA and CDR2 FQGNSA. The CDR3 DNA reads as TGTGCCAGCAGCCCTAGCGGGGGGATCTCCTCCTACGAGCAGTACTTC. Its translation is CASSPSGGISSYEQYF.

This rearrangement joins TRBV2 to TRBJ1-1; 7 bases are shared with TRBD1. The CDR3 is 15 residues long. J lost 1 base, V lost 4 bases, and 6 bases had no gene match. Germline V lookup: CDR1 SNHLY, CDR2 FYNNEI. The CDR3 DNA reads TGTGCCAGCAGTGTCCAGGGGGACGGGAACACTGAAGCTTTCTTT. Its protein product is CASSVQGDGNTEAFF.

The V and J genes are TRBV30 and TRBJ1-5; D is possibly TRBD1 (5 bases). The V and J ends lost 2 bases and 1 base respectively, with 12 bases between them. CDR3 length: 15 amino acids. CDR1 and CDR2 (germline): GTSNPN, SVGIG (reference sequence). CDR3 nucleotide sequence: TGTGCCTGGAGTCCAGGGCAGGGAAGCAATCAGCCCCAGCATTTT. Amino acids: CAWSPGQGSNQPQHF.

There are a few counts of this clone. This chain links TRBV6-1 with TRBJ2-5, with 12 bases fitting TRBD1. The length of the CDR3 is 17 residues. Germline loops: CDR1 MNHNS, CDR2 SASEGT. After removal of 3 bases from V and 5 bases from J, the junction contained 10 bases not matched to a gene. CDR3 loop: CASSDLTGTGGSETQYF. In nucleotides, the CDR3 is TGTGCCAGCAGTGACCTTACCGGGACAGGGGGCTCGGAGACCCAGTACTTC.

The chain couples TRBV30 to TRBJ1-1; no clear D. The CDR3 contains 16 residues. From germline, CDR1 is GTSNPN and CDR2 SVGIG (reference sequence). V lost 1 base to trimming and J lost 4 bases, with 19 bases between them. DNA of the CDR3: TGTGCCTGGAGTGACGGACTCCTAAGGGTGTCCACTGAAGCTTTCTTT. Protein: CAWSDGLLRVSTEAFF.

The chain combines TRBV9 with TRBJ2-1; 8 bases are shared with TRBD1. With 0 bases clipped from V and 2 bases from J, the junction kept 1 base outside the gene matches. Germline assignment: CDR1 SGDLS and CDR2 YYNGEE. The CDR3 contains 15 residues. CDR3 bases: TGTGCCAGCAGCGTAGGACAGGGGACCTACAATGAGCAGTTCTTC. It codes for CASSVGQGTYNEQFF.

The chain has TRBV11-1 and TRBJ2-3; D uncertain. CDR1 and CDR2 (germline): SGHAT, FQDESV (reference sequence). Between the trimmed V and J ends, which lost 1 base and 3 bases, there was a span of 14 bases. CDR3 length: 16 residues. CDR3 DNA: TGTGCCAGCAGCTTAGTTGGCCTAGAGAGGACAGATACGCAGTATTTT. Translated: CASSLVGLERTDTQYF.

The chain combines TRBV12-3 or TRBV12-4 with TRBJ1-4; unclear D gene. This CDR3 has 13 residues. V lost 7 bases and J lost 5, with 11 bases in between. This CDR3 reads CASKEGANEKLFF. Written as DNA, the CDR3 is TGTGCCAGCAAGGAGGGCGCGAATGAAAAACTGTTTTTT.